This is a list of T cell receptor beta chains from one sample in a study of T cells in tuberculosis. Data came from immunoSEQ multiplex PCR; TCRdb stores just in-frame clones and leaves some out. This sample has 25,000 to 35,000 clones, with over 85% found just once. Sample: PBMCs. The receptors come from a donor aged 10 to 29 with latent tuberculosis or without tuberculosis infection. The CDR3 runs from the conserved cysteine through the conserved F or W. Fields, in order: clone size, D gene, J gene, V gene, CDR3 protein, CDR3 DNA. The D gene is left open where the match is weak. Clone size is not always given. Where it is, it says once, few, many or a class for expanded clones.

>-|-|TRBJ1-5|TRBV7-2
CASSLVSAGGNQPQHF
TGTGCCAGCAGCTTAGTGAGTGCAGGGGGCAATCAGCCCCAGCATTTT
>-|TRBD1|TRBJ2-7|TRBV19
CASTKSTGTYEQYF
TGTGCCAGTACCAAATCGACAGGGACCTACGAGCAGTACTTC
>-|TRBD1|TRBJ2-7|TRBV2
CASNRDRNYEQYF
TGTGCCAGCAACCGGGACAGAAACTACGAGCAGTACTTC
>-|TRBD1|TRBJ1-5|TRBV27
CASSTTGQGRKPQHF
TGTGCCAGCAGTACGACCGGACAGGGCAGGAAGCCCCAGCATTTT
>-|-|TRBJ2-7|TRBV19
CASSYRRGLYEQYF
TGTGCCAGTAGTTACCGCAGGGGCCTCTACGAGCAGTACTTC
>-|TRBD2|TRBJ2-5|TRBV7-8
CASSLGGGRLETQYF
TGTGCCAGCAGCTTAGGCGGGGGGCGGTTGGAGACCCAGTACTTC
>-|-|TRBJ2-4|TRBV5-4
CASSLGGEAKNIQYF
TGTGCCAGCAGCTTAGGAGGGGAGGCCAAAAACATTCAGTACTTC
>-|TRBD1|TRBJ1-5|TRBV4-1
CASSLGQGVNQPQHF
TGCGCCAGCAGCCTGGGACAGGGGGTAAATCAGCCCCAGCATTTT
>-|-|TRBJ2-7|TRBV19
CASSIGASTIYEQYF
TGTGCCAGTAGTATTGGAGCTTCCACCATCTACGAGCAGTACTTC
>-|TRBD2|TRBJ2-1|TRBV7-9
CASLLAGGNEQFF
TGTGCCAGCCTACTAGCGGGGGGCAATGAGCAGTTCTTC
>-|-|TRBJ1-3|TRBV15
CATSSPGHLSGNTIYF
TGTGCCACCAGCAGTCCGGGACACCTCTCTGGAAACACCATATATTTT
>-|TRBD2|TRBJ2-1|TRBV7-3
CASSPGLAGGLANEQFF
TGTGCCAGCAGCCCGGGACTAGCGGGGGGGTTAGCTAATGAGCAGTTCTTC
>once|-|TRBJ2-5|TRBV5-1
CASSLGVMETQYF
TGCGCCAGCAGCTTAGGGGTAATGGAGACCCAGTACTTC
>-|-|TRBJ2-1|TRBV25-1
CASSESGGASYNEQFF
TGTGCCAGCAGTGAATCTGGGGGGGCGTCATACAATGAGCAGTTCTTC
>few|-|TRBJ2-5|TRBV29-1
CSVEGWTEETQYF
TGCAGCGTTGAAGGTTGGACAGAAGAGACCCAGTACTTC
>once|-|TRBJ2-6|TRBV5-5
CASSSKGSTLSGANVLTF
TGTGCCAGCAGCTCCAAGGGGTCCACCCTCTCTGGGGCCAACGTCCTGACTTTC
>-|TRBD1|TRBJ2-7|TRBV27
CASSPRGQGAYEQYF
TGTGCCAGCAGTCCGAGGGGCCAGGGGGCCTACGAGCAGTACTTC
>-|-|TRBJ2-7|TRBV11-1
CASSLGRDEQYF
TGTGCCAGCAGCTTAGGCAGGGACGAGCAGTACTTC
>-|-|TRBJ1-1|TRBV28
CASSWRNTEAFF
TGTGCCAGCAGTTGGAGAAACACTGAAGCTTTCTTT
>-|-|TRBJ2-3|TRBV4-2
CASSQTGVGTDTQYF
TGTGCCAGCAGCCAGACGGGAGTGGGCACAGATACGCAGTATTTT
>-|TRBD1|TRBJ1-2|TRBV5-4
CASSLKGQGAGYTF
TGTGCCAGCAGCCTTAAGGGACAGGGGGCGGGCTACACCTTC
>-|-|TRBJ2-1|TRBV5-6
CASSARRDSQRQEQFF
TGTGCCAGCAGCGCGCGCCGGGACTCCCAACGTCAAGAGCAGTTCTTC
>-|-|TRBJ2-1|TRBV19
CASSIGHLGGINEQFF
TGTGCCAGTAGTATTGGGCACCTCGGGGGAATCAATGAGCAGTTCTTC
>-|-|TRBJ1-2|TRBV7-2
CASSYPSTGPANYGYTF
TGTGCCAGCAGTTACCCTTCCACAGGGCCAGCTAACTATGGCTACACCTTC
>-|TRBD1|TRBJ2-7|TRBV2
CASRRQGPPEQYF
TGTGCCAGCAGAAGACAGGGCCCCCCCGAGCAGTACTTC
>-|TRBD1|TRBJ2-7|TRBV2
CASSGTGGSYEQYF
TGTGCCAGCAGTGGGACAGGGGGCTCCTACGAGCAGTACTTC
>-|TRBD2|TRBJ2-7|TRBV5-4
CASSLWTSGGSYEQYF
TGTGCCAGCAGCCTCTGGACTAGCGGAGGTTCCTACGAGCAGTACTTC